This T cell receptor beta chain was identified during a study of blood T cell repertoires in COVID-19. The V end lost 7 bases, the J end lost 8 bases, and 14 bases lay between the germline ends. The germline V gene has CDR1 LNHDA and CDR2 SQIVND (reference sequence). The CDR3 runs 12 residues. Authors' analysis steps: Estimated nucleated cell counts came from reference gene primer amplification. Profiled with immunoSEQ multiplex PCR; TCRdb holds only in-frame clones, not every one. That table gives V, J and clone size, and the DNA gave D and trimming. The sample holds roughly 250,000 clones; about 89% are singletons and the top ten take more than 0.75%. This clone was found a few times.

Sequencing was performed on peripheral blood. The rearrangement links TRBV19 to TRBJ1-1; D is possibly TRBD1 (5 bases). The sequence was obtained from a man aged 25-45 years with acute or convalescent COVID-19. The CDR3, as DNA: TGTGCCAGTACCCTTTATGGACAAGAAGCTTTCTTT. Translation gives CASTLYGQEAFF.